What follows are 23 T cell receptor beta chains derived from one specimen sequenced in a study of a mutant IDH1 vaccine in newly diagnosed glioma. Noted time point: week 35, safety follow-up. Every vaccination contained 300 ug of the mutant IDH1 20-mer peptide and was paired with topical imiquimod. The antigens of these receptors remain unknown. Only in-frame clones appear in the TCRdb table, and some are missing; sequencing was by immunoSEQ multiplex PCR. The table includes tens of thousands of clones, approximately 92% detected once. The sample was PBMCs, taken from a glioma patient whose treatment included an IDH1 peptide vaccine. The receptor set was obtained from a man aged 35 to 55 with glioma.

This sequence joins TRBV10-1 and TRBJ2-3, with 13 bases lining up with TRBD2. Losses at the gene ends were 3 bases for V and 4 bases for J; bases not matched to a gene: 7. Germline V gene lookup returns CDR1 WNHNN and CDR2 SYGVQD (reference sequence). The length of the CDR3 is 17 residues. CDR3 sequence reads: CASSDPGLAGTPDTQYF. Here the CDR3 DNA reads TGCGCCAGCAGTGATCCGGGACTAGCGGGGACACCAGATACGCAGTATTTT.

The rearrangement links TRBV10-3 to TRBJ2-1; D is unresolved. This CDR3 has 12 amino acids. CDR1 ENHRY and CDR2 SYGVKD come from the germline V gene. The V end lost 7 bases, the J end lost 3 bases, and 7 bases lay between the germline ends. CDR3 bases: TGTGCCATCAAAGAAGTCTACAATGAGCAGTTCTTC. Amino acids: CAIKEVYNEQFF.

CDR3 protein: CASSDRGTWTSGIGSFF. CDR3 DNA: TGTGCCAGCAGTGACAGGGGAACGTGGACTAGCGGGATAGGGTCGTTCTTC. This chain joins TRBV6-1 and TRBJ2-1; 12 nucleotides agree with TRBD2. Unmatched junction bases numbered 18, after V lost 3 bases and J lost 15 bases. Looked up from germline, CDR1 is MNHNS and CDR2 is SASEGT. The CDR3 runs to 17 residues.

The genes are TRBV7-8 and TRBJ1-4; D is uncertain. Looked up from germline, CDR1 is SGHVS and CDR2 is FQNEAQ. The CDR3 loop spans 16 amino acids. V lost 5 bases, J lost 4 bases, and 17 bases lay in between. The CDR3 loop reads CASSLPTGSGNEKLFF. The CDR3 DNA follows: TGTGCCAGCAGCCTCCCGACCGGGTCGGGTAATGAAAAACTGTTTTTT. The full variable domain, its missing parts supplied by reference TRBV7-8 and TRBJ1-4, is GAGVSQSPRYKVAKRGQDVALRCDPISGHVSLFWYQQALGQGPEFLTYFQNEAQLDKSGLPSDRFFAERPEGSVSTLKIQRTQQEDSAVYLCASSLPTGSGNEKLFFGSGTQLSVL.

The genes are TRBV7-9 and TRBJ2-7; 11 nucleotides align to TRBD1. The J segment lost 1 base and the V segment lost 7 bases, leaving 9 bases of the junction unmatched. Germline V gene lookup returns CDR1 SEHNR and CDR2 FQNEAQ (reference sequence). CDR3 length equals 16 residues. The DNA of the CDR3 is TGTGCCAGCATTACAACGGGGACAGGGGGTTCCTACGAGCAGTACTTC. Translating gives CASITTGTGGSYEQYF.

This clone was detected once. The rearrangement links TRBV6-6 to TRBJ1-2; D is unclear. Germline CDR1 and CDR2: MNHNY and SVGAGI (reference sequence). The CDR3 covers 15 residues. Between the trimmed V and J ends, which lost 0 bases and 2 bases, there was a span of 10 bases. CDR3 in DNA: TGTGCCAGCAGTTACTCGGGCCAGGCAAACTATGGCTACACCTTC. This codes for CASSYSGQANYGYTF.

This sequence joins TRBV7-9 and TRBJ1-2; D perhaps matches TRBD1 (5 bases). The germline V and J ends were trimmed by 4 bases and 7 bases, with 28 bases remaining between them. There are 18 residues in the CDR3. Germline loops: CDR1 SEHNR, CDR2 FQNEAQ (reference sequence). The CDR3 loop reads CASSWPTGTLEADSGYTF. The CDR3 nucleotides read TGTGCCAGCAGCTGGCCCACGGGGACCCTAGAGGCAGACTCTGGCTACACCTTC.

The chain carries TRBV19 and TRBJ1-2; D ambiguous. V lost 8 bases, J lost 8 bases, and 18 bases lay in between. The CDR3 runs to 13 residues. Germline-derived CDR1 and CDR2 are LNHDA and SQIVND (reference sequence). The CDR3 DNA reads as TGTGCCAGTCGACTACTGACGGTGACGGGCTACACCTTC. This translates into CASRLLTVTGYTF.

The V gene is TRBV9, the J gene TRBJ1-1, with no clear D. Germline V gene data show CDR1 as SGDLS and CDR2 as YYNGEE. The CDR3 is 13 amino acids. V lost 0 bases, J lost 3 bases, and 6 bases lay in between. The CDR3 DNA follows: TGTGCCAGCAGCGTAGGTAGGGACACTGAAGCTTTCTTT. It codes for CASSVGRDTEAFF. The whole variable domain, filled in from reference TRBV9 and TRBJ1-1, reads DSGVTQTPKHLITATGQRVTLRCSPRSGDLSVYWYQQSLDQGLQFLIQYYNGEERAKGNILERFSAQQFPDLHSELNLSSLELGDSALYFCASSVGRDTEAFFGQGTRLTVV.

This clone is judged medium-sized. This chain connects TRBV4-3 to TRBJ2-7, with D tentatively TRBD1 (6 bases). Germline V gene data show CDR1 as LGHNA and CDR2 as YSLEER. V lost 0 bases and J lost 4, with 16 bases in between. CDR3 length: 16 amino acids. The DNA for the CDR3 is TGCGCCAGCAGCCAAGATCGAGCGACAGGACAATACGAGCAGTACTTC. Translating gives CASSQDRATGQYEQYF.

This rearrangement joins TRBV5-6 to TRBJ1-1; D gene ambiguous. The CDR3 length is 16 residues. The germline V and J ends were trimmed by 0 bases and 0 bases, with 12 bases remaining between them. Germline V gene data show CDR1 as SGHDT and CDR2 as YYEEEE. The CDR3 here is CASSLEVRFVNTEAFF. CDR3 nucleotide sequence: TGTGCCAGCAGCTTGGAGGTCAGATTTGTGAACACTGAAGCTTTCTTT.

The chain joins TRBV27 to TRBJ2-2, with 7 bases that match TRBD1. The CDR3 sequence is 16 residues long. The V gene end was trimmed by 4 bases and the J gene end by 3 bases; junction bases not matched to a gene: 8. Germline CDR1 is MNHEY and CDR2 is SMNVEV (reference sequence). The CDR3 nucleotides are TGTGCCAGCAGTTCGGGGACAGTCTATTACACCGGGGAGCTGTTTTTT. Translated, it gives CASSSGTVYYTGELFF.

The chain employs TRBV9 and TRBJ2-3; TRBD1 agrees at 7 bases. The V and J ends lost 4 bases and 1 base, in that order; junction bases with no gene match: 9. This CDR3 has 16 amino acids. Looked up from germline, CDR1 is SGDLS and CDR2 is YYNGEE. The CDR3 loop is CASSTLNRGGTDTQYF. The CDR3 DNA follows: TGTGCCAGCAGCACCCTGAACAGGGGCGGCACAGATACGCAGTATTTT.

For this clone: Additional DNA sequences in this sample encode the identical CDR3. The chain links TRBV11-2 to TRBJ1-2; tentative D call: TRBD1 (6 bases). The V and J ends lost 1 base and 6 bases respectively, with 9 bases between them. Per the germline V gene, CDR1 is SGHAT and CDR2 is FQNNGV. This CDR3 is built from 13 residues. The CDR3, as DNA: TGTGCCAGCAGCTTAGGCAGGGGAGATGGCTACACCTTC. This codes for CASSLGRGDGYTF.

CDR3 loop: CASTRRGADTDTQYF. The DNA of the CDR3 is TGCGCCAGCACCCGGAGAGGGGCGGACACAGATACGCAGTATTTT. This chain joins TRBV5-1 and TRBJ2-3; D may correspond to TRBD1 or TRBD2 (5 bases each). Trimming stripped 6 bases from V and 2 bases from J, with 16 bases between. CDR1 is SGHRS and CDR2 is YFSETQ in the germline V gene. The length of the CDR3 is 15 residues.

The chain links TRBV29-1 to TRBJ2-1, with 9 positions matching TRBD1. The CDR3 totals 16 residues. Trimming took 0 bases from V and 4 from J; bases not matched to a gene: 7. Germline V lookup: CDR1 SQVTM, CDR2 ANQGSEA. The CDR3 here is CSVEDKRDRAYNEQFF. As DNA, the CDR3 is TGCAGCGTTGAAGATAAGCGGGACAGGGCTTACAATGAGCAGTTCTTC.

This clone was seen only a few times. V is TRBV10-1 and J is TRBJ2-1; D gene ambiguous. Germline assignment: CDR1 WNHNN and CDR2 SYGVQD (reference sequence). The CDR3 extends over 14 amino acids. V lost 6 bases and J 0 bases, leaving 9 bases between the germline ends. In DNA form, the CDR3 reads TGCGCCAGCAGGAATAGGAGCTCCTACAATGAGCAGTTCTTC. Translating it yields CASRNRSSYNEQFF.

A remark on this clone: Other DNA variants within this sample encode the same CDR3. The gene calls are TRBV27 and TRBJ2-2; D perhaps matches TRBD2 (5 bases). Germline CDR1 and CDR2: MNHEY and SMNVEV (reference sequence). The CDR3 runs 16 residues. V lost 3 bases to trimming and J lost 0 bases, with 11 bases between them. DNA of the CDR3: TGTGCCAGCAGTTTTATAGCGTTCGCGAACACCGGGGAGCTGTTTTTT. Protein: CASSFIAFANTGELFF.

The chain uses TRBV19 and TRBJ2-6; the match to TRBD1 covers 8 bases. CDR3 length: 18 residues. J gave up 0 bases and V 4 bases, and 8 bases lay outside the gene matches. Germline-derived CDR1 and CDR2 are LNHDA and SQIVND (reference sequence). The CDR3 protein is CASSKATGAISGANVLTF. CDR3 in DNA: TGTGCCAGTAGTAAGGCGACAGGGGCTATCTCTGGGGCCAACGTCCTGACTTTC.

V and J are TRBV9 and TRBJ1-1; 8 nucleotides agree with TRBD1. The CDR3 covers 19 residues. Per germline, CDR1 SGDLS and CDR2 YYNGEE. The J segment lost 0 bases and the V segment lost 0 bases, leaving 13 bases of the junction unmatched. The CDR3 region has the DNA TGTGCCAGCAGCGTAGTAGGATGGACAGGGTCCCCCCTGAACACTGAAGCTTTCTTT. Its translation is CASSVVGWTGSPLNTEAFF.

This chain joins TRBV30 and TRBJ2-5; 10 positions agree with TRBD2. V was clipped by 2 bases and J by 5 bases; unmatched bases: 8. The CDR3 has 15 residues. The germline gives CDR1 GTSNPN, CDR2 SVGIG (reference sequence). The CDR3 DNA is TGTGCCTGGAGTAATCAGCGGGGGGGCAGGGAGACCCAGTACTTC. This encodes CAWSNQRGGRETQYF.

The chain combines TRBV15 with TRBJ2-5; possibly TRBD2 for D (7 bases). Germline V gene lookup returns CDR1 LNHNV and CDR2 YYDKDF (reference sequence). Trimming took off 1 base at V and 5 bases at J, with 23 bases between the two ends. This CDR3 is 18 amino acids long. The CDR3 protein is CATSRVWVSGGGGETQYF. The CDR3, as DNA: TGTGCCACCAGCAGAGTATGGGTTTCGGGGGGCGGAGGCGAGACCCAGTACTTC. Full variable domain (missing parts from reference TRBV15 and TRBJ2-5): DAMVIQNPRYQVTQFGKPVTLSCSQTLNHNVMYWYQQKSSQAPKLLFHYYDKDFNNEADTPDNFQSRRPNTSFCFLDIRSPGLGDTAMYLCATSRVWVSGGGGETQYFGPGTRLLVL.

The V call is TRBV5-4, the J call TRBJ2-1, with D hard to call. This CDR3 is 15 amino acids long. The germline CDR1 and CDR2 sequences are SGHNT and YYREEE (reference sequence). The V and J ends lost 4 bases and 6 bases respectively, with 17 bases between them. The CDR3 bases are TGTGCCAGCAGCGGGCAGGTCGATATTCGCAATGAGCAGTTCTTC. It yields the protein CASSGQVDIRNEQFF.